These T cell receptor beta chains were read from a single sample in a study of post-analysis software for immune sequencing data. TCRdb processed the PCR reads anew with MiXCR; each CDR3 protein has one entry. The top ten hold around 11% of the sample, which has hundreds of thousands of distinct CDR3 sequences, 59% seen once. What was sequenced was blood. The receptors were gathered from a girl between 2 and 10 years old with multiple sclerosis. The CDR3 runs from the conserved cysteine through the conserved F or W. The D gene is left open where the match is weak. Only part of the rows carry a size: once, few, many, or a class if the clone is expanded.

v_gene	d_gene	abundance	j_gene	CDR3aa	CDR3nt
TRBV2	TRBD1	few	TRBJ2-7	CATAGTVTYEQYF	TGTGCCACCGCCGGGACAGTGACCTACGAGCAGTACTTC
TRBV12-3/TRBV12-4	NA	NA	TRBJ2-1	CASTGGGRNSNEQFF	TGTGCCAGCACCGGTGGGGGCCGAAACTCCAATGAGCAGTTCTTC
TRBV3-1	TRBD1	few	TRBJ1-2	CASSQDAGGGYTF	TGTGCCAGCAGCCAAGATGCAGGGGGCGGCTACACCTTC
TRBV20-1	NA	NA	TRBJ1-2	CSASNEGRISNYGYTF	TGCAGTGCTAGTAATGAGGGACGGATAAGTAACTATGGCTACACCTTC
TRBV7-9	TRBD2	NA	TRBJ2-5	CASRGGSSAQETQYF	TGTGCCAGCAGGGGCGGGAGTTCCGCCCAGGAGACCCAGTACTTC
TRBV20-1	NA	NA	TRBJ1-2	CSAPAQPSNYGYTF	TGCAGTGCCCCAGCGCAGCCTAGTAACTATGGCTACACCTTC
TRBV7-2	NA	NA	TRBJ1-5	CASSPWPPGPGGNQPQHF	TGCGCCAGCAGCCCCTGGCCGCCGGGACCAGGGGGCAATCAGCCCCAGCATTTT
TRBV7-2	NA	NA	TRBJ2-7	CASSSRDHISYEQYF	TGTGCCAGCAGCAGCCGGGACCATATTTCCTACGAGCAGTACTTC
TRBV11-2	NA	NA	TRBJ1-1	CASSLTGINTEAFF	TGTGCCAGCAGTTTAACAGGGATAAACACTGAAGCTTTCTTT
TRBV11-1	NA	NA	TRBJ2-1	CASSLANRGYNEQFF	TGTGCCAGCAGCTTAGCGAATCGCGGCTACAATGAGCAGTTCTTC
TRBV4-1	NA	NA	TRBJ2-7	CTSSHRTGYEQYF	TGCACCAGCAGCCACCGGACTGGCTACGAGCAGTACTTC
TRBV6-4	NA	NA	TRBJ2-3	CASSRGAFTDTQYF	TGTGCCAGCAGTCGGGGGGCCTTCACAGATACGCAGTATTTT
TRBV7-9	TRBD2	NA	TRBJ2-3	CASTGTSNTDTQYF	TGTGCCAGCACCGGGACTAGCAACACAGATACGCAGTATTTT
TRBV19	NA	few	TRBJ2-1	CASSIGLGGKFF	TGTGCCAGTAGTATAGGTCTAGGGGGGAAGTTCTTC
TRBV24-1	NA	NA	TRBJ2-3	CATSDLQRSPTDTQYF	TGTGCCACCAGTGATTTGCAACGGTCTCCCACAGATACGCAGTATTTT
TRBV11-3	NA	NA	TRBJ2-3	CASSSGNHRGRKPDTQYF	TGTGCCAGCAGCTCCGGAAACCATAGAGGGAGGAAGCCAGATACGCAGTATTTT
TRBV24-1	NA	NA	TRBJ2-3	CATSDLTDSTDTQYF	TGTGCCACCAGTGATTTGACAGACAGCACAGATACGCAGTATTTT
TRBV4-1	TRBD2	NA	TRBJ2-5	CASSQEESSGRLEQYF	TGCGCCAGCAGCCAAGAAGAATCCAGCGGGAGGCTTGAGCAGTACTTC
TRBV20-1	TRBD2	once	TRBJ2-5	CSAPGLAGDVETQYF	TGCAGTGCTCCGGGACTAGCGGGAGACGTGGAGACCCAGTACTTC
TRBV7-2	TRBD2	NA	TRBJ2-5	CASSFLAGKETQYF	TGTGCCAGCAGCTTTCTAGCGGGCAAAGAGACCCAGTACTTC
TRBV7-2	NA	NA	TRBJ2-3	CASSLVWVGRGTDTQYF	TGTGCCAGCAGCTTAGTCTGGGTCGGACGTGGGACAGATACGCAGTATTTT
TRBV11-2	NA	NA	TRBJ1-2	CASSQISTHTF	TGTGCCAGCAGCCAAATTTCCACACACACCTTC
TRBV5-1	TRBD2	NA	TRBJ2-1	CASSFGGSNEQFF	TGCGCCAGCAGCTTTGGCGGGAGCAATGAGCAGTTCTTC
TRBV12-3/TRBV12-4	NA	many	TRBJ1-2	CASSSGYYGYTF	TGTGCCAGCAGCTCCGGATACTATGGCTACACCTTC
TRBV15	TRBD1	NA	TRBJ2-1	CATSRDYGTALGNEQFF	TGTGCCACCAGCAGAGATTACGGGACAGCCCTTGGAAATGAGCAGTTCTTC
TRBV29-1	NA	few	TRBJ2-5	CSVEEDPQETQYF	TGCAGCGTTGAAGAGGACCCGCAAGAGACCCAGTACTTC
TRBV12-3/TRBV12-4	NA	NA	TRBJ2-1	CASSFEGSGNEQFF	TGTGCCAGCAGTTTCGAAGGGTCGGGCAATGAGCAGTTCTTC
TRBV7-9	NA	NA	TRBJ2-1	CASSLERTEQFF	TGTGCCAGCAGCCTAGAAAGAACTGAGCAGTTCTTC
TRBV6-6	NA	NA	TRBJ1-2	CASREGRGYTF	TGTGCCAGCAGGGAGGGCCGGGGCTACACCTTC
TRBV29-1	NA	NA	TRBJ2-1	CSVAKGFAETQFF	TGCAGCGTTGCGAAAGGGTTTGCAGAGACCCAGTTCTTC
TRBV7-2	TRBD1	few	TRBJ1-2	CASSLAVGAGGSYGYTF	TGTGCCAGCAGCTTAGCCGTGGGGGCAGGGGGTTCCTATGGCTACACCTTC
TRBV27	TRBD1	NA	TRBJ2-2	CASSHGQGRTGEPFF	TGTGCCAGCAGTCACGGACAGGGTAGGACCGGGGAGCCGTTTTTT
TRBV20-1	TRBD2	NA	TRBJ2-5	CSASTSGETQYF	TGCAGTGCCTCTACTAGCGGAGAGACCCAGTACTTC
TRBV12-3/TRBV12-4	NA	NA	TRBJ2-4	CASRPRGVRGNIQYF	TGTGCCAGCAGGCCCCGGGGGGTCAGGGGAAACATTCAGTACTTC
TRBV20-1	NA	NA	TRBJ2-1	CSATDDGRRYNEQFF	TGCAGTGCTACGGACGACGGGCGGAGATACAATGAGCAGTTCTTC